These 14 T cell receptor beta chains originate from one sample sequenced in a study of blood T cell repertoires in COVID-19. Here immunoSEQ multiplex PCR was the method, and the copy in TCRdb shows in-frame clones only, minus some. The data hold about 400,000 clones, with 70% to 90% observed a single time. The sequenced material came from PBMCs or T cells enriched from blood (not recorded which). The receptors derive from a middle-aged woman with acute COVID-19.

The chain links TRBV4-1 to TRBJ2-7, with TRBD2 matching over 7 bases. The CDR3 spans 15 residues. Trimming removed 1 base from V and 2 bases from J; junction bases left unmatched: 5. Germline V gives CDR1 MGHRA, CDR2 YSYEKL. In DNA, the CDR3 is TGCGCCAGCAGCCAAGCGGGGGGTCGAACCTACGAGCAGTACTTC. It yields the protein CASSQAGGRTYEQYF.

The V gene is TRBV6-2 or TRBV6-3, the J gene TRBJ2-1, with 8 bases matching TRBD2. Germline values: CDR1 MNHEY, CDR2 SVGEGT. J was trimmed by 7 bases and V by 0 bases; bases with no gene match: 11. This CDR3 has 17 residues. CDR3 nucleotides: TGTGCCAGCAGTTACTCCGCGGGGGGAAAGGGGTGGAATGAGCAGTTCTTC. Translating it yields CASSYSAGGKGWNEQFF.

This clone was detected a few times. The chain combines TRBV9 with TRBJ1-3; TRBD1 is a possible D gene (5 bases). The CDR3 contains 16 residues. The V end lost 3 bases, the J end lost 0 bases, and 13 bases lay between the germline ends. Germline V lookup: CDR1 SGDLS, CDR2 YYNGEE. CDR3 nucleotide sequence: TGTGCCAGCAGCGCTTCAGGGTTGATCTCTGGAAACACCATATATTTT. Protein: CASSASGLISGNTIYF.

CDR3: CAWSVNWNTGELFF. The CDR3 region has the DNA TGTGCCTGGAGTGTTAACTGGAACACCGGGGAGCTGTTTTTT. The V and J genes are TRBV30 and TRBJ2-2; D ambiguous. The CDR3 contains 14 residues. The V gene lost 0 bases and the J gene lost 1 base, with 6 bases spanning the gap. CDR1 and CDR2 (germline): GTSNPN, SVGIG (reference sequence).

The J gene is TRBJ2-2, the V gene TRBV7-2, with a tentative D call TRBD1 (5 bases). The CDR3 extends over 15 amino acids. V was shortened by 0 bases and J by 3 bases, with 8 bases between the two germline ends. The germline gives CDR1 SGHTA, CDR2 FQGNSA. The CDR3 protein is CASSLAGADTGELFF. The CDR3 DNA reads as TGTGCCAGCAGCTTAGCTGGGGCAGACACCGGGGAGCTGTTTTTT.

This clone was recorded a few times. V gene TRBV5-6 combines with J gene TRBJ2-7; D is uncertain. Germline V gene sequence: CDR1 SGHDT, CDR2 YYEEEE. V lost 4 bases and J lost 0, with 17 bases in between. The length of the CDR3 is 16 residues. DNA of the CDR3: TGTGCCAGCAGCACCCTTACAGTTCACAGCTCCTACGAGCAGTACTTC. This translates into CASSTLTVHSSYEQYF.

The genes are TRBV7-2 and TRBJ2-5; 8 bases are shared with TRBD2. Germline CDR1 is SGHTA and CDR2 is FQGNSA. This CDR3 is built from 16 residues. V dropped 0 bases and J dropped 2; count of bases not matched to a gene: 5. The CDR3 DNA reads as TGTGCCAGCAGCTTAGCTGGCGGGGGGTTACAAGAGACCCAGTACTTC. Translated: CASSLAGGGLQETQYF.

This clone has just one count. This chain links TRBV2 with TRBJ2-7; the D gene is possibly TRBD1 (5 bases). The CDR3 contains 14 residues. V lost 7 bases and J 3 bases, leaving 16 bases between the germline ends. Looked up from germline, CDR1 is SNHLY and CDR2 is FYNNEI. DNA for the CDR3: TGTGCCAGCAAAAAGGACAATTTTGTCTACGAGCAGTACTTC. Encoded protein: CASKKDNFVYEQYF.

This clone has only a few counts. The chain combines TRBV6-6 with TRBJ2-1; 8 nucleotides match TRBD1. CDR1 is MNHNY and CDR2 is SVGAGI in the germline V gene (reference sequence). CDR3 size: 15 residues. The J segment lost 3 bases and the V segment lost 5 bases, leaving 6 bases of the junction unmatched. DNA for the CDR3: TGTGCCAGCAGTGGGGCGGGACAGGTCTACAATGAGCAGTTCTTC. It codes for CASSGAGQVYNEQFF.

This CDR3 is CAISEVGGDNYGYTF. The CDR3 nucleotides are TGTGCCATCAGTGAAGTGGGGGGAGACAACTATGGCTACACCTTC. The chain joins TRBV10-3 to TRBJ1-2, with a tentative D call TRBD1 (5 bases). The CDR3 spans 15 residues. The V gene's germline CDR1 is ENHRY and CDR2 SYGVKD. V shed 3 bases and J shed 2 bases, with 13 bases lying between them.

The chain recombines TRBV30 with TRBJ1-6; TRBD1 aligns across 8 bases. Trimming at V came to 0 bases and at J to 7 bases, leaving 5 bases not matched to a gene. CDR3 length equals 15 residues. Germline-derived CDR1 and CDR2 are GTSNPN and SVGIG (reference sequence). CDR3 sequence: CAWSVKDRDNSPLHF. The DNA of the CDR3 is TGTGCCTGGAGTGTAAAGGACAGGGACAATTCACCCCTCCACTTT. The full variable domain, rest sourced from reference TRBV30 and TRBJ1-6, is SQTIHQWPATLVQPVGSPLSLECTVEGTSNPNLYWYRQAAGRGLQLLFYSVGIGQISSEVPQNLSASRPQDRQFILSSKKLLLSDSGFYLCAWSVKDRDNSPLHFGNGTRLTVT.

The chain links TRBV9 to TRBJ2-4; TRBD1 matches 11 bases. Germline-derived CDR1 and CDR2 are SGDLS and YYNGEE. The CDR3 sequence is 15 residues long. Trimming at V came to 4 bases and at J to 6 bases, leaving 6 bases not matched to a gene. This CDR3 is CASSISGTGGNIQYF. The CDR3 nucleotides read TGTGCCAGCAGCATATCCGGGACAGGGGGAAACATTCAGTACTTC.

The V gene is TRBV20-1, the J gene TRBJ1-1; TRBD1 matches 7 bases. Germline CDR1 is DFQATT and CDR2 is SNEGSKA (reference sequence). The CDR3 consists of 11 residues. With V trimmed by 2 bases and J by 13 bases, 7 bases remained unmatched. The CDR3 here is CSARSPGGVFF. CDR3 bases: TGCAGTGCTAGATCCCCAGGGGGTGTTTTCTTT.

The J gene is TRBJ2-5, the V gene TRBV7-2, with 12 bases lining up with TRBD2. Germline V CDR1 and CDR2: SGHTA, FQGNSA. V shed 4 bases, J shed 5 bases, and the junction held 14 bases outside the gene matches. The length of the CDR3 is 18 residues. Here the CDR3 reads CASSWGPWPSGGAETQYF. For the CDR3, the DNA is TGTGCCAGCAGCTGGGGCCCTTGGCCTAGCGGGGGGGCTGAGACCCAGTACTTC.